One and the same sample provided the 27 T cell receptor beta chains below, sequenced in a study of early T cells in non-severe SARS-CoV-2 infection. TCRdb called the 5' RACE reads again in MiXCR, with one record for every CDR3 protein. The data hold approximately 80,000 distinct CDR3 sequences, with about 11% observed a single time. The source material was whole blood, sampled at baseline. The receptors derive from an adult who was a healthcare worker with PCR-confirmed SARS-CoV-2 infection or an uninfected control (not recorded which).

Many counts were recorded for this clonotype. V and J are TRBV12-3 or TRBV12-4 and TRBJ1-1; 7 nucleotides match TRBD1. This CDR3 region has 15 residues. V lost 6 bases, J lost 5 bases, and 12 bases stayed unmatched. The CDR3 nucleotides are TGTGCCAGCAGCGCCAACAGGGGAGGGAGGACTGAAGCTTTCTTT. Residues: CASSANRGGRTEAFF.

This sequence joins TRBV6-1 and TRBJ1-1, with D hard to call. V was pared by 0 bases and J by 3 bases, with 5 bases between. This CDR3 region has 13 residues. Germline loops: CDR1 MNHNS, CDR2 SASEGT. CDR3: CASSEAWDTEAFF. The CDR3 nucleotides read TGTGCCAGCAGTGAAGCTTGGGACACTGAAGCTTTCTTT.

This clonotype was observed a handful of times. The chain recombines TRBV29-1 with TRBJ1-1; 8 bases agree with TRBD1. The ends lost 6 bases at V and 3 bases at J; junction bases unmatched: 12. Germline V gene sequence: CDR1 SQVTM, CDR2 ANQGSEA. The CDR3 runs 15 residues. CDR3 DNA: TGCAGCGTACCTGGACAGGGCGGATTAGACACTGAAGCTTTCTTT. As protein: CSVPGQGGLDTEAFF.

Regarding this clonotype: The germline gene is not matched at one end of the junction; a read error may be the cause. The V gene is TRBV11-2, the J gene TRBJ2-2; 9 nucleotides align to TRBD1. Germline V gives CDR1 SGHAT, CDR2 FQNNGV. The CDR3 covers 15 residues. This chain's CDR3 is CASNIGTGNTGELFF. The CDR3 DNA is TGTGCCAGCAACATAGGGACAGGGAACACCGGGGAGCTTTTTTTT.

A note on this clonotype: A much larger clone is a single base away; this may be a read error. The chain couples TRBV28 to TRBJ1-2; D is uncertain. Germline CDR1 is MDHEN and CDR2 is SYDVKM. This CDR3 region has 15 residues. The CDR3 spells CASSVGRARSYGYSF. CDR3 DNA sequence: TGTGCCAGCAGTGTGGGGAGGGCCAGGTCGTATGGCTACTCCTTC.

This clonotype was seen a few times. This sequence joins TRBV3-1 and TRBJ2-2, with D possibly matching TRBD1 (6 bases). The CDR3 runs to 16 residues. V dropped 1 base and J dropped 0 bases, with 9 bases sitting between them. Germline CDR1 and CDR2: LGHDT and YNNKEL (reference sequence). DNA for the CDR3: TGTGCCAGCAGCCAAGCGTCAGGGGCGAACACCGGGGAGCTGTTTTTT. Amino acids: CASSQASGANTGELFF.

This clonotype was seen many times. The junction and the germline gene differ at one end; a read error may be behind it. The J gene is TRBJ2-5, the V gene TRBV7-2; a possible D gene is TRBD2 (5 bases). CDR1 SGHTA and CDR2 FQGNSA come from the germline V gene. This CDR3 has 15 amino acids. The CDR3 region has the DNA TGTGCCGGCAGCTTGGGCGCCCTAGGAGGAGAGACCCAGTACTTC. This sequence encodes CAGSLGALGGETQYF.

Many counts were recorded for this clonotype. The V and J genes are TRBV6-6 and TRBJ2-5, with a possible D match to TRBD2 (6 bases). The CDR3 runs to 14 residues. V lost 2 bases and J lost 5, with 12 bases in between. From germline, CDR1 is MNHNY and CDR2 SVGAGI (reference sequence). CDR3 nucleotides: TGTGCCAGCAGTTACGTGCGGGGTCAGGAGACCCAGTACTTC. Amino acids: CASSYVRGQETQYF.

This clonotype came up many times. The genes are TRBV2 and TRBJ1-4; tentative D call: TRBD1 (6 bases). With 10 bases removed from V and 0 bases from J, the gap between germline ends came to 18 bases. The CDR3 runs to 16 residues. CDR1 SNHLY and CDR2 FYNNEI come from the germline V gene. CDR3 coding DNA: TGTGCCACAGCCAGACAGGACCTCCCAACTAATGAAAAACTGTTTTTT. Protein product: CATARQDLPTNEKLFF. The full variable domain, in which reference TRBV2 and TRBJ1-4 provide the parts outside the CDR3, is EPEVTQTPSHQVTQMGQEVILRCVPISNHLYFYWYRQILGQKVEFLVSFYNNEISEKSEIFDDQFSVERPDGSNFTLKIRSTKLEDSAMYFCATARQDLPTNEKLFFGSGTQLSVL.

The V and J genes are TRBV28 and TRBJ1-1; D unclear. Germline V lookup: CDR1 MDHEN, CDR2 SYDVKM. The CDR3 has 13 residues. V was cut by 2 bases and J by 5 bases, with 9 bases left in between. CDR3 in amino acids: CASSLRLSTEAFF. As DNA, the CDR3 is TGTGCCAGCAGTTTACGACTGTCTACTGAAGCTTTCTTT.

In this sample, this clonotype turned up a few times. The chain uses TRBV3-1 and TRBJ1-2; D is ambiguous. This CDR3 is 14 amino acids long. V was clipped by 0 bases and J by 4 bases, with 9 bases between them. The germline V gene has CDR1 LGHDT and CDR2 YNNKEL (reference sequence). CDR3 amino acids: CASSQDFSAYGYTF. CDR3 coding DNA: TGTGCCAGCAGCCAAGATTTCAGTGCCTATGGCTACACCTTC.

This clonotype was seen many times. This chain uses TRBV3-1 with TRBJ1-5; no reliable D call. The germline V and J ends were trimmed by 0 bases and 4 bases, with 4 bases remaining between them. The CDR3 covers 13 residues. In germline, CDR1 is LGHDT, CDR2 YNNKEL (reference sequence). In DNA form, the CDR3 reads TGTGCCAGCAGCCAAGACCTAAATCAGCCCCAGCATTTT. Residues: CASSQDLNQPQHF.

There are many counts of this clonotype. V usage is TRBV18 and J usage is TRBJ1-2; tentatively, D is TRBD1 (5 bases). The CDR3 totals 15 residues. Between the trimmed V and J ends, which lost 0 bases and 2 bases, there was a span of 10 bases. Looked up from germline, CDR1 is KGHSH and CDR2 is LQKENI. CDR3 in DNA: TGTGCCAGCTCACCACCTAATGCAGGGAACTATGGCTACACCTTC. Protein: CASSPPNAGNYGYTF.

This clonotype has at least ten counts. CDR3 DNA sequence: TGTGCCAGCAGTTGGGACAGTAACACCGGGGAGCTGTTTTTT. Translating gives CASSWDSNTGELFF. The J gene is TRBJ2-2, the V gene TRBV11-2, with 7 positions matching TRBD1. The V segment lost 6 bases and the J segment 2 bases; nucleotides outside the gene matches: 3. This CDR3 region has 14 residues. From germline, CDR1 is SGHAT and CDR2 FQNNGV.

This clonotype was counted only a few times. This sequence joins TRBV6-8 and TRBJ1-4, with D hard to call. The CDR3 has 16 residues. With 8 bases removed from V and 4 bases from J, the gap between germline ends came to 20 bases. Germline V gives CDR1 MNHGY, CDR2 SAAAGT. The CDR3 protein is CASHALTAAINEKLFF. The CDR3 nucleotides read TGTGCCAGCCACGCCCTGACGGCAGCCATTAATGAAAAACTGTTTTTT.

The sample holds a few counts of this clonotype. The chain couples TRBV6-2 or TRBV6-3 to TRBJ2-5; D ambiguous. This CDR3 spans 13 amino acids. The ends were cut back, 5 bases at V and 0 bases at J, with 7 bases in the middle. The germline V gene has CDR1 MNHEY and CDR2 SVGEGT. CDR3 sequence (DNA): TGTGCCAGCAGTCCTAAAGACCAAGAGACCCAGTACTTC. This encodes CASSPKDQETQYF.

The chain is built from TRBV20-1 and TRBJ1-4; TRBD1 aligns across 8 bases. CDR3 length: 14 residues. Germline V gives CDR1 DFQATT, CDR2 SNEGSKA (reference sequence). The CDR3 here is CKAGGPATNEKLFF. The DNA of the CDR3 is TGCAAGGCAGGGGGCCCCGCAACTAATGAAAAACTGTTTTTT.

The rearrangement links TRBV29-1 to TRBJ2-7; D gene uncertain. V gave up 0 bases and J gave up 0 bases, with 6 bases separating them. Looked up from germline, CDR1 is SQVTM and CDR2 is ANQGSEA. The CDR3 loop spans 13 amino acids. The CDR3 DNA reads as TGCAGCGTTGAAGACAACAGCTCCTACGAGCAGTACTTC. Translating gives CSVEDNSSYEQYF.

The chain recombines TRBV9 with TRBJ1-3; D is unclear. Germline assignment: CDR1 SGDLS and CDR2 YYNGEE. V was clipped by 4 bases and J by 0 bases, with 5 bases between them. The CDR3 totals 13 residues. CDR3 DNA sequence: TGTGCCAGCAGCCTAAGCTCTGGAAACACCATATATTTT. Translating gives CASSLSSGNTIYF.

This clonotype has more than one count but fewer than ten. The chain carries TRBV7-8 and TRBJ2-1; no clear D gene. Germline V gene data show CDR1 as SGHVS and CDR2 as FQNEAQ. This CDR3 is 14 amino acids long. V lost 1 base and J 6 bases, leaving 10 bases between the germline ends. CDR3 sequence reads: CASSLVVGVNEQFF. The CDR3 region has the DNA TGTGCCAGCAGCTTAGTGGTCGGAGTCAATGAGCAGTTCTTC.

There are a few counts of this clonotype. The chain combines TRBV11-2 with TRBJ2-7; 12 nucleotides match TRBD1. V gave up 5 bases and J gave up 2 bases; unmatched junction bases: 7. From germline, CDR1 is SGHAT and CDR2 FQNNGV. This CDR3 has 16 amino acids. The CDR3 loop reads CASSPRGTGGTYEQYF. As DNA, the CDR3 is TGTGCCAGCAGCCCCCGAGGGACAGGGGGCACCTACGAGCAGTACTTC.

V and J are TRBV5-1 and TRBJ2-6; D possibly corresponds to TRBD2 (5 bases). Trimming pared 7 bases from V and 0 bases from J, leaving 11 bases between. The CDR3 has 15 amino acids. CDR1 and CDR2 from the germline V gene are SGHRS and YFSETQ. CDR3 sequence: CASSFSVSGANVLTF. The CDR3 DNA is TGCGCCAGCTCTTTTAGCGTCTCTGGGGCCAACGTCCTGACTTTC. Full variable domain (rest looked up from reference TRBV5-1 and TRBJ2-6): KAGVTQTPRYLIKTRGQQVTLSCSPISGHRSVSWYQQTPGQGLQFLFEYFSETQRNKGNFPGRFSGRQFSNSRSEMNVSTLELGDSALYLCASSFSVSGANVLTFGAGSRLTVL.

This clonotype was seen at least ten times. The chain employs TRBV28 and TRBJ2-7; D remains unclear. The CDR3 loop spans 12 amino acids. Germline V CDR1 and CDR2: MDHEN, SYDVKM. The germline V and J ends were trimmed by 2 bases and 6 bases, with 8 bases remaining between them. The chain's CDR3 is CASSLSFREQYF. CDR3 nucleotides: TGTGCCAGCAGTTTAAGTTTCCGCGAGCAGTACTTC.

This clonotype has more than one count but fewer than ten. The CDR3 loop reads CASSGGGIPYNEQFF. In DNA, the CDR3 is TGTGCCAGCTCTGGAGGGGGGATCCCCTACAATGAGCAGTTCTTC. The chain recombines TRBV6-6 with TRBJ2-1; either TRBD1 or TRBD2 may supply D (6 bases each). There are 15 residues in the CDR3. Germline values: CDR1 MNHNY, CDR2 SVGAGI (reference sequence). V was pared by 8 bases and J by 2 bases, with 16 bases between.

The V gene is TRBV7-9, the J gene TRBJ2-3, with TRBD1 as a possible D gene (6 bases). The CDR3 covers 14 residues. The germline V gene has CDR1 SEHNR and CDR2 FQNEAQ (reference sequence). Trimming shortened V by 5 bases and J by 6 bases, and 15 bases separated the two germline ends. CDR3 nucleotides: TGTGCCAGCAGCCTGACAGGCCCTACGGATACGCAGTATTTT. It specifies CASSLTGPTDTQYF.

V usage is TRBV7-7 and J usage is TRBJ2-5; no definite D call. Trimming left V 5 bases short and J 12 bases short, with 16 bases between. CDR3 length: 12 residues. Germline V CDR1 and CDR2: SSHAT, FNYEAQ (reference sequence). The CDR3 here is CASSLDRIPKYF. DNA for the CDR3: TGTGCCAGCAGCCTGGATAGGATCCCGAAGTACTTC.

V gene TRBV12-3 or TRBV12-4 combines with J gene TRBJ1-5; 10 bases line up with TRBD1. Unmatched junction bases numbered 10, after V lost 5 bases and J lost 0 bases. The CDR3 has 18 residues. The DNA of the CDR3 is TGTGCCAGCAGTCTCTGGACAGGGGGAGTCAGTAGCAATCAGCCCCAGCATTTT. Protein sequence: CASSLWTGGVSSNQPQHF.